This T cell receptor (beta chain) derives from a study of blood T cell repertoires in COVID-19. Study-wide context: Specimens from acute and convalescent COVID-19 originated in the United States, Italy and Spain. The cDNA or gDNA used as material had been derived from T cells, B-cell-depleted T cells, or PBMCs.

The germline gives CDR1 SGHNT, CDR2 YENEEA. V lost 1 base, J lost 3 bases, and 8 bases lay in between. This CDR3 comprises 14 residues. The Seattle site enrolled patients during active infection and followed them longitudinally. In the original analysis: It was from reference gene primer amplification that nucleated cell counts were estimated. Repertoires were generated with immunoSEQ multiplex PCR, while TCRdb's copy carries only in-frame clones and drops some. V and J calls and clone size come straight from that table; D and trimming were deduced from the DNA. The sample lists 250,000 to 400,000 clones, 70% to 90% occurring once.

This sequence joins TRBV11-3 and TRBJ2-3; D is undetermined. Sequencing used peripheral blood. This clonotype was obtained from a woman aged 30 to 39 with COVID-19, enrolled during active disease. CDR3 residues: CASSLGAPTDTQYF. Written as DNA, the CDR3 is TGTGCCAGCAGCTTAGGGGCACCTACAGATACGCAGTATTTT. The whole variable domain, filled in from reference TRBV11-3 and TRBJ2-3, reads EAGVVQSPRYKIIEKKQPVAFWCNPISGHNTLYWYLQNLGQGPELLIRYENEEAVDDSQLPKDRFSAERLKGVDSTLKIQPAELGDSAVYLCASSLGAPTDTQYFGPGTRLTVL.